The clone carrying this T cell receptor beta chain was counted between two and nine times. Its specificity is unknown. The data belong to a study of T cell repertoires in cytomegalovirus infection. Trimming took 1 base from V and 4 from J, leaving 14 bases between them. The CDR3 covers 16 residues. Germline CDR1 and CDR2: SGHVS and FQNEAQ. TCRdb reprocessed the reads via MiXCR and lists one record per CDR3 protein. The table records hundreds of thousands of distinct CDR3 sequences, 42% of them present only once. The rearrangement joins TRBV7-8 to TRBJ2-1; TRBD1 or TRBD2 may be the D gene (6 bases each). Sequencing was performed on cultured PBMCs, taken from culture after CMV antigen stimulation. This receptor was obtained from a human donor in good health (CMV status not recorded). Some clones in this sample may be carry-over from other donors' samples. The CDR3 DNA reads as TGTGCCAGCAGCTTAGGGGTCCGGGGGCTGTACAATGAGCAGTTCTTC. It codes for CASSLGVRGLYNEQFF.